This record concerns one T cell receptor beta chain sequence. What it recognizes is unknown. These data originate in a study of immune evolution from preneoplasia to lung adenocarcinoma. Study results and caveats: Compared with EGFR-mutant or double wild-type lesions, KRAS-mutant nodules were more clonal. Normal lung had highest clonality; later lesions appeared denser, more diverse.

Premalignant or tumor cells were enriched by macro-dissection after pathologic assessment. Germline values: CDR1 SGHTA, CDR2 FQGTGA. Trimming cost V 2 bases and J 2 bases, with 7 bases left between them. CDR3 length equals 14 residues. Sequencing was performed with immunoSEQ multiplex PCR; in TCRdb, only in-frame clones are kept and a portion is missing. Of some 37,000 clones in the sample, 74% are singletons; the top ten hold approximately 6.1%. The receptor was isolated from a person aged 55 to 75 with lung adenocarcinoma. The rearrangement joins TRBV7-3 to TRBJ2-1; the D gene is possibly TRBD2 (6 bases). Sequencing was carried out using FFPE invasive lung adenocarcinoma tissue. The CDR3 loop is CASSLGGTYNEQFF. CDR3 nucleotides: TGTGCCAGCAGCTTAGGCGGGACCTACAATGAGCAGTTCTTC.